What follows describes a single TCR beta chain. This sample was taken from a study of blood T cell repertoires in COVID-19. Study context: Sites across the United States, Italy and Spain contributed samples from acute and convalescent COVID-19. In each case, the material was cDNA or gDNA derived from T cells, B-cell-depleted T cells, or PBMCs.

In the study's own analysis: Cell counts per sample came from amplifying reference gene primers. Sequenced by immunoSEQ multiplex PCR; TCRdb stores in-frame clones only, minus some. V, J and clone size were drawn from that table, and D and trimming were deduced from the DNA. The sample lists a few hundred thousand clones, 85% to 90% occurring once. V lost 1 base to trimming and J lost 2 bases, with 5 bases between them. Germline-derived CDR1 and CDR2 are SGDLS and YYNGEE. The CDR3 extends over 13 amino acids. This sequence was found in a woman aged 70 to 79 with active or convalescent COVID-19. The chain uses TRBV9 and TRBJ2-3, with TRBD2 as a possible D gene (5 bases). The source material was peripheral blood. The CDR3 loop reads CASSVLATDTQYF. CDR3 nucleotide sequence: TGTGCCAGCAGCGTACTAGCCACAGATACGCAGTATTTT. The full variable domain, completed using reference TRBV9 and TRBJ2-3, is DSGVTQTPKHLITATGQRVTLRCSPRSGDLSVYWYQQSLDQGLQFLIQYYNGEERAKGNILERFSAQQFPDLHSELNLSSLELGDSALYFCASSVLATDTQYFGPGTRLTVL.